This TCR beta chain was captured in a study of blood T cell repertoires in COVID-19. Background on the study: T cells, B-cell-depleted T cells, or PBMCs provided the cDNA or gDNA that served as material.

Participants were placed into cohorts based on the clinical history they reported. Trimming removed 4 bases from V and 0 bases from J, with 11 bases in between. The germline V gene encodes CDR1 SGDLS and CDR2 YYNGEE. The CDR3 totals 15 residues. Authors' data handling: The authors estimated nucleated cell counts from reference gene primer amplification. Sequencing was performed with immunoSEQ multiplex PCR; in TCRdb, only in-frame clones are kept and a portion is missing. Clonal size and the V and J genes are those of that table, whereas D and trimming came from the DNA. This table has approximately 130,000 clones, roughly 80% appearing once.

Sequencing used PBMCs or T cells enriched from blood (not recorded which). The genes are TRBV9 and TRBJ1-3, with D possibly matching TRBD1 (6 bases). The sequence was obtained from a man younger than 45 who had recovered from COVID-19. This CDR3 is CASSPRTVSGNTIYF. The CDR3 DNA reads TGTGCCAGCAGCCCCCGGACAGTCTCTGGAAACACCATATATTTT. Complete variable domain (other parts from reference TRBV9 and TRBJ1-3): DSGVTQTPKHLITATGQRVTLRCSPRSGDLSVYWYQQSLDQGLQFLIQYYNGEERAKGNILERFSAQQFPDLHSELNLSSLELGDSALYFCASSPRTVSGNTIYFGEGSWLTVV.